This T cell receptor (beta chain) was documented in a study of blood T cells in healthy people across ages. The use of a sample-barcoded 5' primer and a J-beta primer mix characterized a second PCR of 7 to 11 cycles. In TCRdb, the 5' RACE reads were re-called with MiXCR into one record per CDR3 protein. Among 1 million or so distinct CDR3 sequences listed, approximately 25% were seen once. Per-sample yields of isolated PBMCs were at least 6.5 million. Study findings and constraints: Measured against age, TCR beta diversity per million T cells decreased in a roughly linear manner.

With regard to this clonotype: Antigen unknown.

V trimming: 11 bases; J trimming: 5 bases; junction bases outside the gene matches: 15. The length of the CDR3 is 14 residues. Germline CDR1 reads MNHNS; CDR2 reads SASEGT. This sample was shared with a second study, whose subject was T cells of mothers and their children. According to that study: Sequencing got over 9.5 million TCR beta CDR3 reads from each mother and some 3 million from each child.

The sequence came from a girl aged 2 to 10 in good health. The sample consisted of blood. The chain joins TRBV6-1 to TRBJ2-7; the match to TRBD1 covers 7 bases. CDR3 sequence (DNA): TGTGCCCACAGGGTTCGGCAGGGGGAACACGAGCAGTACTTC. Translated, it gives CAHRVRQGEHEQYF.